The subject of this entry is one T cell receptor (beta chain). What this receptor recognizes is not known. No much larger clone exists at a distance of one base, and base qualities are not known. Library method: the immunoSEQ multiplex PCR assay. The multiplex PCR relied on a mix of 60 forward primers for TCR Vbeta segments and 13 reverse primers for TCR Jbeta segments. The CDR3 region of rearranged TCR beta genes was amplified from genomic DNA with a multiplex PCR assay. The amplified TCR beta libraries were sequenced on the Illumina HiSeq System as 87-base-pair reads. The published analysis was carried out like this. A later analysis tallied 80 million to 95 million unique TCR beta chains across the approximately 670 repertoires, and approximately 12 million of those chains were shared by two or more donors. Raw reads were error-corrected and collapsed into unique sequences with a nearest-neighbor algorithm that merged closely related sequences to remove PCR and sequencing errors. V, D and J gene segments were assigned by aligning CDR3 sequences to IMGT reference sequences. Each retained sequence needed at least a six-nucleotide match to both a V gene segment and a J gene segment. A rearrangement counted as productive if the CDR3 had no stop codons and remained in frame with V and J, and every other rearrangement counted as non-productive. CDR3 was defined according to IMGT convention as the region running from the second conserved V-encoded cysteine to the conserved J-encoded phenylalanine. Sequences without an unambiguous match to a single V gene segment were excluded from the earlier analysis of over 500 of the donors. In an earlier analysis of a few hundred of the donors, V segments were called functional above 56.7% productive rearrangements and were called segregating when the between-donor standard deviation exceeded 5%. A statistical classification framework was developed to diagnose cytomegalovirus status using the catalog of TCR beta chain sequences. In a later analysis, TCR nucleotide sequences were compared against IMGT/GENE-DB human TR gene sequences so that V and J genes could be assigned. Using the TCRdist pipeline, a later analysis assigned CDR3 sequences along with most-parsimonious VDJ recombination scenarios. In a later analysis, each TCR beta chain was defined by its CDR3 amino acid sequence together with its V-gene family, and reads lacking a unique V-gene family were excluded. To address suspected cross-contamination and a sequencing artifact, a later analysis removed under 600 highly shared, low-generation-probability nucleotide sequences. In a later analysis, a clonal expansion index for each public chain was calculated from normalized within-repertoire ranks of inferred template counts. In a later analysis, generation probabilities were computed using a VDJ recombination model fitted to out-of-frame rearrangements, and the results were checked against IGoR. In a later analysis, TCR-TCR, TCR-HLA and TCR-CMV co-occurrence was scored with hypergeometric tests, and a repertoire-size bias correction was applied to TCR pairs. A later analysis estimated false discovery rates by permuting HLA or CMV assignments 20 times. In a later analysis, co-occurring TCRs were grouped with DBSCAN, and TCRdist sequence similarity was added when clustering was performed within HLA-allele-positive subsets. For co-occurrence clustering, repertoires with fewer than 30,000 or more than 120,000 public chains were excluded, along with several repertoires with anomalous nucleotide sharing. Not all clones reach the TCRdb copy of this immuneACCESS table, which keeps in-frame sequences only. Checked studies attribute under half of the gap to unresolved V genes and leave the rest unexplained. Clonal size and the V and J genes are those of that table, whereas D and trimming came from the DNA. A total of approximately 140,000 clones appear in this sample, about 86% of them only once. The ten largest clonotypes hold about 0.74% of the sample.

The cohort consisted of hundreds of healthy bone marrow donors. At the time of sampling, all cohort members were nominally healthy, though unrecorded immune exposures were likely present. The donor tested CMV seronegative and was one of the 352 seronegative cohort members. Every donor gave a peripheral blood sample, and the peripheral blood mononuclear cells from that sample were used for TCR beta sequencing. Genomic DNA was extracted from the blood cell samples with the Qiagen DNeasy Blood Extraction Kit. The data were obtained in a study of cytomegalovirus exposure and HLA in healthy donors (dated by TCRdb to between 2016 and 2019). Regarding the research as a whole: In an earlier analysis of some 550 of the donors, less than 350 Gb of sequence data and approximately 100 million unique TCR beta sequences from roughly 180 million T cells were reported. Around 320 gigabases of sequencing data and tens of millions of unique TCR sequences were included in an early release covering about 700 HLA-typed donors. Among the roughly 430 genotyped donors, around 79% belonged to the genetic ancestry cluster associated with self-reported Caucasian donors. The study aimed to test whether signatures of past pathogen exposure could be identified by cataloging public T cell receptors. The T cell repertoires of around 670 subjects were profiled by immunosequencing and related to cytomegalovirus serostatus. Along with the roughly 700-subject first cohort, a separate validation cohort of over 90 different subjects was used. To predict cytomegalovirus infection status, the study combined high-throughput TCR immunosequencing, statistical association of individual TCRs with disease status, and machine learning. A later analysis re-examined previously published TCR beta repertoires from more than 650 donors and added high-resolution HLA genotyping to investigate patterns of TCR occurrence. Rather than using new phenotypic data, the later analysis identified candidate immune exposures from TCR beta sequences and from how often those sequences occurred across donors. To decide whether each TCR beta V gene segment behaved as functional or pseudogenic, an earlier analysis of some 580 of the donors relied on high-throughput TCR beta sequencing. Donor age, sex, ethnicity and CMV serostatus were collected together with the repertoire data. A later genetic analysis used genome-wide SNP genotypes for about three fifths of the 666 donors, treating that subset as a discovery cohort. Every repertoire in the discovery cohort had been generated on one and the same sequencing platform. Class I and class II HLA loci were covered by the typing at four-digit resolution. The number of donors typed differed by locus, with about 629-640 for A, B, C, DRB1 and DQB1, around 520 for DQA1, 600 to 610 for DPA1, and some 470 for DPB1. Because of strong linkage in the cohort, five DR-DQ haplotypes were treated as single units for association and clustering. Among around 400 genotyped donors of the cohort, an average of about 240,000 unique TCR beta nucleotide sequences were sequenced per donor, around 18% of them non-productive. Paper-wide results and their limitations: In a later analysis, HLA-associated TCR beta chains showed more clonal expansion and lower generation probabilities than non-associated chains that were equally common. A further reported finding was that TCR beta sequences accurately predicted the HLA-A and HLA-B alleles for most subjects in the first cohort. A later genetic analysis associated a missense DCLRE1C variant with V-gene and J-gene trimming of TCR beta chains, and an independent cohort replicated the association. Correlated functional status among segregating V segments might reflect linkage disequilibrium, but an unknown experimental factor could not be ruled out. According to a later analysis, TCR association rates differed among HLA loci, with DRB1 alleles showing the most associated TCRs and HLA-C alleles showing the fewest. Only TCR beta chains were sequenced in this cohort, and the absence of alpha or paired-chain data limited detectable features. The only immune exposure information available for the cohort was CMV serostatus. Across donors, most TCR sequences were observed very rarely, whereas some public TCRs were present in many individuals. A group of highly shared sequence variants was considered likely to be a technical artifact of the sequencing pipeline. A few of the identified cytomegalovirus-associated TCR beta chains were confirmed in vitro to be specific for cytomegalovirus antigens. Some IMGT-functional V segments, including TRBV6-2 and TRBV6-3, could not be distinguished by the 87-base-pair reads and were therefore excluded. Most CMV-associated TCR beta chains appeared to be HLA-restricted in a later analysis, and the HLA associations seemed to be driven largely by CMV exposure. Because counts were too low, roughly 16 rarely observed V segments, including chromosome 9 orphons, were left out of the earlier analysis of 587 of the donors. At a false discovery rate of 0.05, a later analysis linked under 20,000 TCR beta sequences to specific HLA alleles. In a later genetic analysis, fewer N-insertions in productive TCRs were reported among donors in an Asian-associated ancestry cluster than the approximately 710-donor mean. Sequencing depth was assumed to be roughly uniform across donors in the presence/absence analyses, though that assumption may not hold. In an earlier analysis of fewer than 750 of the donors, most TCR beta V segments were observed in productive rearrangements about 87% or about 30% of the time, broadly matching IMGT annotations. The authors suggested that the approach could potentially be extended to other disease states and immunological phenotypes. When HLA alleles, especially DR and DQ, strongly co-occurred, TCR associations were difficult to assign to individual alleles. Because HLA typing was unavailable for some donors at each locus, only the typed subset was used in association tests. The classifier was reported to diagnose cytomegalovirus status with high specificity and sensitivity in both the original cohort and the validation cohort. According to a later analysis, parvovirus B19, influenza, CMV and Epstein-Barr virus appeared linked to several top co-occurrence clusters. The study listed 150 to 200 TCR beta chains as associated with cytomegalovirus.

From a lookup of the germline V gene, CDR1 and CDR2 are SGHVS and FNYEAQ. V is cut back by 4 bases and J by 5 bases, with 6 bases in the junction unmatched. The CDR3 contains 14 residues, cysteine and phenylalanine counted. Only the CDR3 part of the read is kept: 42 bases, read in frame from the first base. Sequenced input: PBMCs. The chain employs TRBV7-6 and TRBJ2-7, and 9 bases in between align with TRBD1. The clonotype was recovered from a man aged 18 to 30 in good health and CMV-seronegative. This receptor carries the CDR3 CASSSRDREDEQYF. The DNA is as follows: TGTGCCAGCAGCTCGAGGGACAGGGAGGACGAGCAGTACTTC.